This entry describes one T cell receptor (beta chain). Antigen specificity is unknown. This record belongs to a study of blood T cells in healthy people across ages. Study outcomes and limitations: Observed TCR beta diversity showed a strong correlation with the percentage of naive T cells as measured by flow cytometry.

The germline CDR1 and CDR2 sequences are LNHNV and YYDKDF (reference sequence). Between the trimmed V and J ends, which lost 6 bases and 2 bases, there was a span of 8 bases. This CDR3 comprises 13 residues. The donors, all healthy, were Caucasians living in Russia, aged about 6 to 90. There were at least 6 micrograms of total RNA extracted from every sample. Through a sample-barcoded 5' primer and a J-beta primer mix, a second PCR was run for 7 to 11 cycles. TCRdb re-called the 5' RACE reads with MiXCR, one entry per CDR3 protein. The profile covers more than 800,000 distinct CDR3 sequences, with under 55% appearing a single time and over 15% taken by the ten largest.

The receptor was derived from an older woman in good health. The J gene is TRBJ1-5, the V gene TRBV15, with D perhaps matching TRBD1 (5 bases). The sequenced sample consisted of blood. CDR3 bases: TGTGCCACCAGAACACAGGGCAATCAGCCCCAGCATTTT. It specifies CATRTQGNQPQHF.